The clone carrying this TCR beta chain was counted a few times. The table came from immunoSEQ multiplex PCR; TCRdb's copy has only in-frame clones and leaves some out. This table holds roughly 160,000 clones, roughly 90% found once. This record belongs to a study of blood T cell repertoires in COVID-19. J gave up 9 bases and V 4 bases, and 7 bases lay outside the gene matches. The CDR3 is made up of 15 amino acids. From germline, CDR1 is SGHTS and CDR2 YDEGEE. The sequenced material came from peripheral blood. The V gene is TRBV5-8, the J gene TRBJ1-6, with 10 bases that match TRBD1. This TCR came from a man aged 45-60 years with acute or convalescent COVID-19. CDR3 DNA: TGTGCCAGCAGCACCCGGACAGGGGGGATTTCACCCCTCCACTTT. It is translated as CASSTRTGGISPLHF.